The present T cell receptor beta chain was sequenced within a study of cytomegalovirus exposure and HLA in healthy donors. Study outcomes and limitations: A missense DCLRE1C variant was associated with V- and J-gene trimming of TCR beta chains in a later analysis, and an independent cohort replicated the association. Accurate prediction of HLA-A and HLA-B alleles (for most subjects) was reportedly achieved from TCR beta sequences.

The V end lost 5 bases, the J end lost 0 bases, and 17 bases lay between the germline ends. The germline gives CDR1 SEHNR, CDR2 FQNEAQ (reference sequence). The CDR3 is made up of 17 amino acids. Comment on this clone: Its antigen is unknown.

Both 60 Vbeta primers and 13 Jbeta primers went into the PCR. Some clones are missing from TCRdb's copy, which holds only in-frame ones; the method was immunoSEQ multiplex PCR. The sample holds some 97,000 clones; 75% are singletons and the top ten take around an eighth. At the time of sampling, donors were nominally healthy, though unrecorded immune exposures were likely. The specimen sequenced was PBMCs. This TCR was sampled from a male donor in good health and CMV-seropositive. V and J are TRBV7-9 and TRBJ1-3, with D possibly matching TRBD1 (6 bases). The CDR3 DNA reads TGTGCCAGCAGCACAAAACAGGGACGAAACTCTGGAAACACCATATATTTT. Translating gives CASSTKQGRNSGNTIYF.